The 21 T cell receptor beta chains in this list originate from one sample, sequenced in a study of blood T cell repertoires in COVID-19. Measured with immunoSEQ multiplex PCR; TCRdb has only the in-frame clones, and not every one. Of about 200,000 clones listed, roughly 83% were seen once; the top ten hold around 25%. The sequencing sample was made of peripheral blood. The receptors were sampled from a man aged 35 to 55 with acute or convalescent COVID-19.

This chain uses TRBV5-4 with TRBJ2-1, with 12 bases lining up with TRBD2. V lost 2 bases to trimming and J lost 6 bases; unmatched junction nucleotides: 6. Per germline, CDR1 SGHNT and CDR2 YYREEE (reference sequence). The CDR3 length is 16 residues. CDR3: CASSLGGLAGRNEQFF. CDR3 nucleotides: TGTGCCAGCAGCTTAGGTGGACTAGCGGGGCGCAATGAGCAGTTCTTC.

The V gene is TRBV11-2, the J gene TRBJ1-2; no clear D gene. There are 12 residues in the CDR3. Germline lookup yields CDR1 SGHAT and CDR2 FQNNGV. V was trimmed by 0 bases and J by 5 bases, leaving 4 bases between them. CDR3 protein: CASSLDLYGYTF. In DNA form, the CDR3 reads TGTGCCAGCAGCTTAGATCTGTATGGCTACACCTTC.

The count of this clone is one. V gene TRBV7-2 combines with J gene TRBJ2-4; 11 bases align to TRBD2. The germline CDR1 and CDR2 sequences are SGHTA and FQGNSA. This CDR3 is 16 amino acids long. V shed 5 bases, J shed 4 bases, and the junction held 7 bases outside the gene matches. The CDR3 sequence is CASSPPTSGRKNIQYF. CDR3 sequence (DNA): TGTGCCAGCAGCCCTCCAACTAGCGGGAGAAAAAACATTCAGTACTTC.

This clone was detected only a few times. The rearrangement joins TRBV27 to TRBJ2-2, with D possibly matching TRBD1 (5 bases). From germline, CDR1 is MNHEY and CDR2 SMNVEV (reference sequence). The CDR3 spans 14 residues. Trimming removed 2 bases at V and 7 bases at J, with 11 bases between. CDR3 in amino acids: CASSLQGWDGELFF. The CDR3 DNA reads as TGTGCCAGCAGTTTACAGGGTTGGGACGGGGAGCTGTTTTTT.

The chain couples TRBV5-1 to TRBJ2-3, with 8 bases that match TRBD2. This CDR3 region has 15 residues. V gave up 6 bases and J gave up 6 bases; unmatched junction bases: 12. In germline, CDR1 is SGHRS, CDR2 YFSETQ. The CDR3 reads CASTLGPGGTDTQYF. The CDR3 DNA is TGCGCCAGCACCCTTGGTCCGGGAGGGACGGATACGCAGTATTTT.

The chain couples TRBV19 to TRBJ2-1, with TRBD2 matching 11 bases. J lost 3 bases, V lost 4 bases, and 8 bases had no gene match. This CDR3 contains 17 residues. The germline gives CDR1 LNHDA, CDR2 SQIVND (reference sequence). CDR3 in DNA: TGTGCCAGTAGTACTTCTACTAGCGGGAGTCGCTACAATGAGCAGTTCTTC. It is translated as CASSTSTSGSRYNEQFF.

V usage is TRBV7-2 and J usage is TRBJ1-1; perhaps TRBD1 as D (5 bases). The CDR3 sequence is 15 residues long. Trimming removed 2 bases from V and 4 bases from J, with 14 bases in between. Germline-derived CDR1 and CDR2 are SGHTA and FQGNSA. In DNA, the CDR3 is TGTGCCAGCAGCTTAACCCCAGGGCGGGGCACTGAAGCTTTCTTT. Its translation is CASSLTPGRGTEAFF. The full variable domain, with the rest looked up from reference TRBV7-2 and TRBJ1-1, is GAGVSQSPSNKVTEKGKDVELRCDPISGHTALYWYRQSLGQGLEFLIYFQGNSAPDKSGLPSDRFSAERTGGSVSTLTIQRTQQEDSAVYLCASSLTPGRGTEAFFGQGTRLTVV.

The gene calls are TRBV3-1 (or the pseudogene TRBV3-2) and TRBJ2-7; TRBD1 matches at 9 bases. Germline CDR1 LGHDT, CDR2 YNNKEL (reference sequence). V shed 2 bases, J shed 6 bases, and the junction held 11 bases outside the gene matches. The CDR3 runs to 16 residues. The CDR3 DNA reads TGTGCCAGCAGCCAAAACCAACCGGGACAGGGTGGCGAGCAGTACTTC. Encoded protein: CASSQNQPGQGGEQYF.

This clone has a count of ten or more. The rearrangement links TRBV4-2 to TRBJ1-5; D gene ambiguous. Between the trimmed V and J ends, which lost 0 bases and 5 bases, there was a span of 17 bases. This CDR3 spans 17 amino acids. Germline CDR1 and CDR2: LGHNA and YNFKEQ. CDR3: CASSQDQDGVLHQPQHF. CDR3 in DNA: TGTGCCAGCAGCCAAGACCAAGACGGAGTTTTACATCAGCCCCAGCATTTT.

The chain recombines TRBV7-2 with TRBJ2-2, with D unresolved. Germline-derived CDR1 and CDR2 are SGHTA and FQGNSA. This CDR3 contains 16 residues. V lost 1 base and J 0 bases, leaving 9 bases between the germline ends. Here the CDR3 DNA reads TGTGCCAGCAGCTTAGTAACTTCCCCGAACACCGGGGAGCTGTTTTTT. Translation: CASSLVTSPNTGELFF.

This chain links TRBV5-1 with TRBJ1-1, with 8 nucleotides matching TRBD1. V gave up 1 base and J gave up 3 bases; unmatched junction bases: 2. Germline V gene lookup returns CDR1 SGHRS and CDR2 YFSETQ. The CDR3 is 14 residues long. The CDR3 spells CASSLTGGYTEAFF. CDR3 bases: TGCGCCAGCAGCTTGACAGGGGGATACACTGAAGCTTTCTTT.

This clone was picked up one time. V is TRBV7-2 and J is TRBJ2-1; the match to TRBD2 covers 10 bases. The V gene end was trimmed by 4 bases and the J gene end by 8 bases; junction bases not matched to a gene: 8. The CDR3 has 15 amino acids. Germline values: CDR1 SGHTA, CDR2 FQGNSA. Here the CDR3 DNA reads TGTGCCAGCAGCTCTAGCGGGGGAACATGGGATGAGCAGTTCTTC. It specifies CASSSSGGTWDEQFF.

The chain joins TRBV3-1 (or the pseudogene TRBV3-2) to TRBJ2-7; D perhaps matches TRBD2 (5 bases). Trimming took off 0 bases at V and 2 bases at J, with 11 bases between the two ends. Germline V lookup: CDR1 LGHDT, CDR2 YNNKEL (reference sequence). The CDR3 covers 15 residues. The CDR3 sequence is CASSQDPAGTYEQYF. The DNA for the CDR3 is TGTGCCAGCAGCCAAGATCCCGCGGGCACCTACGAGCAGTACTTC.

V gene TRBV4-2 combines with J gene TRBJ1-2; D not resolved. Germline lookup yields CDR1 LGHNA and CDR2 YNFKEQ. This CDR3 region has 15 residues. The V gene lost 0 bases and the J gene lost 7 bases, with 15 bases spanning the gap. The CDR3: CASSQDFSWEGGYTF. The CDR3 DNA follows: TGTGCCAGCAGCCAAGATTTTAGCTGGGAGGGTGGCTACACCTTC.

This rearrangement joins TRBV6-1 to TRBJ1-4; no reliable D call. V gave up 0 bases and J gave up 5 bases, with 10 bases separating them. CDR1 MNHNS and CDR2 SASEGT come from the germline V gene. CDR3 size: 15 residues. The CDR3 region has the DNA TGTGCCAGCAGTGAAGCAGGAGGGTGGAATGAAAAACTGTTTTTT. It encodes CASSEAGGWNEKLFF.

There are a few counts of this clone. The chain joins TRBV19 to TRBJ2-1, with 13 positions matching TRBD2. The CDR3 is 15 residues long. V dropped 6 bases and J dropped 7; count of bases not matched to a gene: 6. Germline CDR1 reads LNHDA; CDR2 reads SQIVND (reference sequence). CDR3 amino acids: CASSRTSGRSNEQFF. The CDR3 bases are TGTGCCAGTAGCCGGACTAGCGGGAGATCAAATGAGCAGTTCTTC.

CDR3 sequence (DNA): TGTGCCAGCACCACAGGAGAGATTACCTACGAGCAGTACTTC. Amino acids: CASTTGEITYEQYF. V is TRBV6-5 and J is TRBJ2-7, with D possibly TRBD1 on 5 matching bases. With 7 bases removed from V and 2 bases from J, the gap between germline ends came to 15 bases. The CDR3 consists of 14 residues. Germline V lookup: CDR1 MNHEY, CDR2 SVGAGI.

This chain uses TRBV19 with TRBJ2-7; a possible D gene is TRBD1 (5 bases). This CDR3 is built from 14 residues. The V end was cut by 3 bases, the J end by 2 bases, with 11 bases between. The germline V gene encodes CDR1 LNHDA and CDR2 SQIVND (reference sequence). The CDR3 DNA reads TGTGCCAGTAGTATTAGGGGCCCCCCCTACGAGCAGTACTTC. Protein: CASSIRGPPYEQYF.

In DNA form, the CDR3 reads TGTGCCAGCAGTGAATACAGGCCGACGAACACCGGGGAGCTGTTTTTT. The encoded protein is CASSEYRPTNTGELFF. V is TRBV6-1 and J is TRBJ2-2, with D possibly TRBD1 on 5 matching bases. Germline CDR1 is MNHNS and CDR2 is SASEGT. The CDR3 length is 16 residues. Trimming shortened V by 2 bases and J by 0 bases, and 10 bases separated the two germline ends.

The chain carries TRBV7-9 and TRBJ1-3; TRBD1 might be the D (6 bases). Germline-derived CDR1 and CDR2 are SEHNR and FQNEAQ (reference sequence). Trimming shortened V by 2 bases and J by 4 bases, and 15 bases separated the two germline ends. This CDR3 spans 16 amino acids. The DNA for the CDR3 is TGTGCCAGCAGCTTACGAGGGCAGGGGAAAGGAAACACCATATATTTT. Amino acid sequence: CASSLRGQGKGNTIYF.

In nucleotides, the CDR3 is TGTGCCAGCAGCTTAGGTTTAGGGACAGATAGCAATCAGCCCCAGCATTTT. This sequence encodes CASSLGLGTDSNQPQHF. The chain is built from TRBV11-2 and TRBJ1-5; 7 nucleotides match TRBD1. Germline CDR1 is SGHAT and CDR2 is FQNNGV. The CDR3 runs to 17 residues. With V trimmed by 1 base and J by 0 bases, 6 bases remained unmatched.